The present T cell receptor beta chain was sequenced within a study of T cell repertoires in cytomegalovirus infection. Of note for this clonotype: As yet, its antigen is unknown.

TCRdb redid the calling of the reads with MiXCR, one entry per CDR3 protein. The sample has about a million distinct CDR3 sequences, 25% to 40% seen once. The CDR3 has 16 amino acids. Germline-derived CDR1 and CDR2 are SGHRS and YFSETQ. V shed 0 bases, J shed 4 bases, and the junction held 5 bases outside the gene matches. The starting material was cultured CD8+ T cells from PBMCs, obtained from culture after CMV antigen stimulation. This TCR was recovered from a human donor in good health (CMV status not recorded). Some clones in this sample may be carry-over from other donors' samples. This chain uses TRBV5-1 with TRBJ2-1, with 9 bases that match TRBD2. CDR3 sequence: CASSLAVSGGYNEQFF. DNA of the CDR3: TGCGCCAGCAGCTTGGCGGTTAGCGGGGGTTACAATGAGCAGTTCTTC.